The clone carrying this T cell receptor beta chain has more than one count but fewer than ten. Its antigen is not identified. The data were obtained in a study of T-cell memory formation after mild COVID-19. Whole-study findings and limits: Still unconfirmed is whether the second-wave clones peaking on day 37 recognized SARS-CoV-2. Clones which contracted sat mainly in CM and EM if CD4+, and in EMRA if CD8+.

TCRdb called the 5' RACE reads again in MiXCR, with one record for every CDR3 protein. The table includes hundreds of thousands of distinct CDR3 sequences, roughly 18% detected once. Trimming left V 5 bases short and J 6 bases short, with 25 bases between. CDR3 length: 17 residues. Germline V gives CDR1 LGHDT, CDR2 YNNKEL (reference sequence). The specimen sequenced was PBMCs or a T cell subset sorted from them (not recorded which). J is TRBJ2-5 and V is TRBV3-1, with a weak D call TRBD2 (7 bases). This receptor was obtained from an adult woman who had mild COVID-19 (a few samples of this study predate the infection). Cell type and time point are not known. For the CDR3, the DNA is TGTGCCAGCAGCAAGGGGGGGGTTACGTCGTTTGTGAAGACCCAGTACTTC. Translated: CASSKGGVTSFVKTQYF.